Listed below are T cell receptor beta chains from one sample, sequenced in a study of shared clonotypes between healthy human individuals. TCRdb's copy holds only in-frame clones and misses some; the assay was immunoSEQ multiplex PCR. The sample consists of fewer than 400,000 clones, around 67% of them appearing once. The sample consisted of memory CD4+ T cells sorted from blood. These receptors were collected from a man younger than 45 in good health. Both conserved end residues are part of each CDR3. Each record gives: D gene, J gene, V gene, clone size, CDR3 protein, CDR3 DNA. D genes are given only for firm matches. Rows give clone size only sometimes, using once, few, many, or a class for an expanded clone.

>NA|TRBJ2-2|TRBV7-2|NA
CASSSDWVGIAGELFF
TGTGCCAGCAGCTCCGACTGGGTTGGTATCGCCGGGGAGCTGTTTTTT
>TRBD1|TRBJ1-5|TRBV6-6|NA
CATALRGQGQPQHF
TGTGCCACCGCTCTGAGGGGGCAGGGTCAGCCCCAGCATTTT
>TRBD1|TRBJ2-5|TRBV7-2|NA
CASSLGGTGVRETQYF
TGTGCCAGCAGCCTTGGGGGGACAGGGGTTCGAGAGACCCAGTACTTC
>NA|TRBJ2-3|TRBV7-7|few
CASSLGSGSTDTQYF
TGTGCTAGCAGCTTAGGGAGCGGAAGCACAGATACGCAGTATTTT
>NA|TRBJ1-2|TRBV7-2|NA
CASSLDRTVVYGYTF
TGTGCCAGCAGCTTGGATCGGACAGTTGTCTATGGCTACACCTTC
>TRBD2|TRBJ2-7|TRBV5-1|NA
CASSRIPAASSGIYEQYF
TGCGCCAGCAGCCGTATTCCCGCCGCCTCTAGCGGGATTTACGAGCAGTACTTC
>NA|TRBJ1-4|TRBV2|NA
CASSEAREKLFF
TGTGCCAGCAGTGAAGCCCGTGAAAAACTGTTTTTT
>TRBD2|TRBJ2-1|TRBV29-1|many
CSVEGSGYNEQFF
TGCAGCGTTGAGGGTAGCGGGTACAATGAGCAGTTCTTC
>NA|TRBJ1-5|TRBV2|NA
CASSGEGWGNQPQHF
TGTGCCAGCAGTGGGGAGGGGTGGGGCAATCAGCCCCAGCATTTT
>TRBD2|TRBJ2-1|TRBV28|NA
CASSSPGTSPPNEQFF
TGTGCCAGCAGTTCCCCCGGGACTAGCCCACCCAATGAGCAGTTCTTC
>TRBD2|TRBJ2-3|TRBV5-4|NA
CASSPSGPFSTDTQYF
TGTGCCAGCAGCCCTAGCGGGCCCTTTAGCACAGATACGCAGTATTTT
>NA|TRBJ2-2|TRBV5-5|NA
CASSFGITGELFF
TGTGCCAGCAGCTTTGGGATCACCGGGGAGCTGTTTTTT
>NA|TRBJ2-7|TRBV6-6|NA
CASSHRDPGYGQYF
TGTGCCAGCAGCCACCGGGACCCAGGGTACGGGCAGTACTTC
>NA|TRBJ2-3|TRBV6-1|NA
CASSEGDQADTQYF
TGTGCCAGCTCTGAGGGGGATCAGGCAGATACGCAGTATTTT
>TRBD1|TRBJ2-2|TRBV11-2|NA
CASSWDRGVSGELFF
TGTGCCAGCAGTTGGGACAGGGGTGTTTCCGGGGAGCTGTTTTTT
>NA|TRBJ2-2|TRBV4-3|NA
CASSQVLGVLSTGELFF
TGCGCCAGCAGCCAAGTGTTGGGCGTGTTAAGCACCGGGGAGCTGTTTTTT
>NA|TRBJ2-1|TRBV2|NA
CASSDVEQFF
TGTGCCAGCAGTGATGTTGAGCAGTTCTTC
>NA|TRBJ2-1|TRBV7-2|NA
CASSLVLNEQFF
TGTGCCAGCAGCTTAGTTCTCAATGAGCAGTTCTTC
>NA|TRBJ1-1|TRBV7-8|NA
CASQNTVGITEAFF
TGTGCCAGCCAAAATACCGTGGGTATAACTGAAGCTTTCTTT
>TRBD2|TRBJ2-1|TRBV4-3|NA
CASSPSGGTNEQFF
TGCGCCAGCAGCCCTAGCGGGGGCACCAATGAGCAGTTCTTC
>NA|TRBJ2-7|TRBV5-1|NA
CASSPDPAISYEQYF
TGCGCCAGCAGCCCGGACCCCGCAATATCATACGAGCAGTACTTC
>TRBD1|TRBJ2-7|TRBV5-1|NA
CASSLGSGGQVNEQYF
TGCGCCAGCAGCTTGGGATCAGGGGGCCAAGTTAACGAGCAGTACTTC
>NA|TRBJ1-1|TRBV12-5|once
CASGLVGGMNTEAFF
TGTGCTAGTGGTTTGGTCGGGGGCATGAACACTGAAGCTTTCTTT
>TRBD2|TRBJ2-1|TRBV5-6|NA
CASSFEERGEQFF
TGTGCCAGCAGCTTCGAGGAGCGGGGTGAGCAGTTCTTC
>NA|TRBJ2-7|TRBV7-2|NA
CASSLAPSSYEQYF
TGTGCCAGCAGCTTAGCACCAAGCTCCTACGAGCAGTACTTC
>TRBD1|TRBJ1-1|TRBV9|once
CASSVTDRAREAFF
TGTGCCAGCAGCGTAACAGACAGGGCCAGGGAAGCTTTCTTT
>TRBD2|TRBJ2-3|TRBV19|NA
CASSISTSGSTNTQYF
TGTGCCAGTAGTATTAGCACTAGCGGGAGTACAAATACGCAGTATTTT
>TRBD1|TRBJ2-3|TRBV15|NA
CATSKRTGGTDTQYF
TGTGCCACCAGCAAGAGGACAGGGGGCACAGATACGCAGTATTTT
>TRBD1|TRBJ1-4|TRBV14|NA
CASSLGQGRRKLFF
TGTGCCAGCAGCCTGGGACAGGGGAGGCGAAAACTGTTTTTT
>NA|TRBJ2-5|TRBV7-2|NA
CASSDPQETQYF
TGTGCCAGCAGCGACCCCCAAGAGACCCAGTACTTC
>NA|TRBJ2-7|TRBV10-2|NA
CASRNGKVYEQYF
TGCGCCAGCAGAAACGGGAAAGTCTACGAGCAGTACTTC
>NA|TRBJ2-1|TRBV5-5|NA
CASSFFVNEQFF
TGTGCCAGCAGCTTTTTTGTCAATGAGCAGTTCTTC
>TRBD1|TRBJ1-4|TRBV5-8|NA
CASSWLDRPNEKLFF
TGTGCCAGCAGCTGGTTGGACAGGCCTAATGAAAAACTGTTTTTT
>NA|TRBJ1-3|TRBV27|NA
CASSPSGQLISGNTIYF
TGTGCCAGCAGTCCTTCCGGACAGCTGATCTCTGGAAACACCATATATTTT
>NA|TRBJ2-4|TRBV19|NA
CASSTLGRSAQNIQYF
TGTGCCAGTAGTACTCTAGGTAGATCGGCGCAGAACATTCAGTACTTC
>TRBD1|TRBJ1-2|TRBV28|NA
CASSPQTGGKGYTF
TGTGCCAGCAGTCCCCAGACAGGGGGGAAAGGCTACACCTTC
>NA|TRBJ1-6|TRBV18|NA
CASSLTNKPTNSPLHF
TGTGCCAGCTCACTGACGAATAAACCTACTAATTCACCCCTCCACTTT
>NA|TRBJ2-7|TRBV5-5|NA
CASSHKMDSYEQYF
TGTGCCAGCAGCCACAAAATGGACTCCTACGAGCAGTACTTC
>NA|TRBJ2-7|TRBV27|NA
CASSFANLKYEQYF
TGTGCCAGCAGTTTTGCCAACTTGAAGTACGAGCAGTACTTC
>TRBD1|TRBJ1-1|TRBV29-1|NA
CSAGQGQGPTEAFF
TGCAGCGCCGGGCAGGGACAGGGACCCACTGAAGCTTTCTTT
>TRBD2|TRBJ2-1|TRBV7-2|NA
CASSLTSGSMWGYNEQFF
TGTGCCAGCAGCTTAACTAGCGGGAGTATGTGGGGCTACAATGAGCAGTTCTTC
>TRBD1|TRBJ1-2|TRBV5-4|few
CASSLVRDRAYTF
TGTGCCAGCAGCTTGGTCCGGGACAGGGCCTACACCTTC
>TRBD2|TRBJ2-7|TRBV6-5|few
CASSYSGLAGPYEQYF
TGTGCCAGCAGTTACTCTGGACTAGCGGGGCCCTACGAGCAGTACTTC
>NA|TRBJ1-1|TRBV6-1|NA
CASSPAHLEAFF
TGTGCCAGCAGTCCAGCACACCTTGAAGCTTTCTTT
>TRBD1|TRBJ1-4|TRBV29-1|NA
CSYKGASNEKLFF
TGCAGCTACAAGGGGGCTTCTAATGAAAAACTGTTTTTT
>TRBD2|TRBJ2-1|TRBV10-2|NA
CASTGGTRFHEQFF
TGCGCCAGCACCGGCGGGACTAGGTTCCATGAGCAGTTCTTC
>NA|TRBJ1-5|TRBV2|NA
CASALAGDQPQHF
TGTGCCAGCGCCCTAGCAGGGGATCAGCCCCAGCATTTT
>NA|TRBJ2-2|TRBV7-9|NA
CASSSMSTGELFF
TGTGCCAGCAGCTCCATGAGCACCGGGGAGCTGTTTTTT
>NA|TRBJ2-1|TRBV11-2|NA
CASSLDVGGGGAYNEQFF
TGTGCCAGCAGCTTAGATGTGGGTGGTGGTGGGGCCTACAATGAGCAGTTCTTC
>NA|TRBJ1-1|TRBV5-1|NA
CASSRTGGGTEAFF
TGCGCCAGCAGCCGGACGGGGGGAGGGACTGAAGCTTTCTTT
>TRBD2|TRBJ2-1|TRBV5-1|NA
CASSREVGMYNEQFF
TGCGCCAGCAGCCGGGAGGTGGGAATGTACAATGAGCAGTTCTTC
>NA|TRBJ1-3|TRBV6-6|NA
CASSYSTGARGNTIYF
TGTGCCAGCAGTTACTCGACGGGGGCAAGGGGAAACACCATATATTTT
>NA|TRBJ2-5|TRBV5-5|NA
CASSLRFGVETQYF
TGTGCCAGCAGCTTGAGGTTTGGGGTGGAGACCCAGTACTTC
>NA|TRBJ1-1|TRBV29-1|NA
CSALPGATPTEAFF
TGCAGCGCTCTACCAGGGGCAACCCCCACTGAAGCTTTCTTT